Listed below are T cell receptor beta chains from one sample, sequenced in a study of B cell selection in AIRE deficiency. TCRdb's table, derived via immunoSEQ multiplex PCR, lists solely in-frame clones and lacks some. The table records approximately 25,000 clones, around 95% of them present only once. Sequenced input: CD4+CD127+ conventional T cells sorted from PBMCs. Receptors were obtained from a human donor in good health. Both conserved end residues are part of each CDR3. The D gene is left open where the match is weak. Clone size is shown for a subset of rows, as once, few, many or a class of expanded clone.

V gene	D gene	clone size	J gene	CDR3 protein	CDR3 DNA
TRBV7-9	.	.	TRBJ1-2	CASSRRFQGPDYGYTF	TGTGCCAGCAGCCGCCGATTCCAGGGGCCGGACTATGGCTACACCTTC
TRBV6-6	.	.	TRBJ2-5	CASRTDVGETQYF	TGTGCCAGCAGAACAGACGTAGGCGAGACCCAGTACTTC
TRBV5-6	TRBD1	.	TRBJ1-4	CASSLLDRLNEKLFF	TGTGCCAGCAGCTTGTTGGACAGGTTAAATGAAAAACTGTTTTTT
TRBV11-1	TRBD1	.	TRBJ1-1	CASSAQTGEAFF	TGTGCCAGCAGCGCCCAGACAGGGGAAGCTTTCTTT
TRBV11-2	TRBD1	once	TRBJ1-5	CASSLGADRGQHF	TGTGCCAGCAGCTTGGGAGCCGACAGGGGCCAGCATTTT
TRBV7-9	TRBD1	.	TRBJ2-4	CASSLFLTGAENIQYF	TGTGCCAGCAGCTTGTTCCTGACAGGGGCCGAAAACATTCAGTACTTC
TRBV6-1	.	.	TRBJ1-5	CASSVKGMGNQPQHF	TGTGCCAGCAGTGTTAAGGGGATGGGTAATCAGCCCCAGCATTTT
TRBV23-1	TRBD2	.	TRBJ2-7	CATDDGTSASYEQYF	TGCGCCACCGACGATGGAACTAGCGCCTCCTACGAGCAGTACTTC
TRBV5-1	.	.	TRBJ1-4	CASSLAGSGRNEKLFF	TGCGCCAGCAGCTTGGCCGGGTCAGGGCGTAATGAAAAACTGTTTTTT
TRBV5-4	.	.	TRBJ1-3	CASSLAGGDGNTIYF	TGTGCCAGCAGCTTGGCGGGGGGAGATGGAAACACCATATATTTT
TRBV7-3	.	few	TRBJ2-7	CASSKGPGYEQYF	TGTGCCAGCAGCAAAGGACCCGGCTACGAGCAGTACTTC
TRBV9	TRBD2	.	TRBJ2-3	CASSVAWSGGRGDTQYF	TGTGCCAGCAGCGTAGCTTGGAGCGGGGGTCGAGGTGATACGCAGTATTTT
TRBV15	.	once	TRBJ1-2	CATSRDGVPYGYTF	TGTGCCACCAGCAGAGATGGCGTCCCCTATGGCTACACCTTC
TRBV27	.	.	TRBJ1-1	CASSSREYGTEAFF	TGTGCCAGCAGTTCCCGTGAATATGGCACTGAAGCTTTCTTT
TRBV7-2	TRBD2	.	TRBJ2-2	CASSHWTGGRTGELFF	TGTGCCAGCAGCCATTGGACGGGAGGGCGTACCGGGGAGCTGTTTTTT
TRBV9	TRBD2	.	TRBJ2-1	CASSVNSGNSYNEQFF	TGTGCCAGCAGCGTCAACAGCGGGAACTCCTACAATGAGCAGTTCTTC
TRBV11-2	TRBD1	.	TRBJ2-7	CASSLLPQGAEQYF	TGTGCCAGCAGCTTACTTCCACAGGGGGCCGAGCAGTACTTC
TRBV6-5	.	.	TRBJ1-2	CASSYDRTAYGYTF	TGTGCCAGCAGTTACGATAGGACCGCCTATGGCTACACCTTC
TRBV5-5	TRBD1	.	TRBJ1-6	CASSLDPLQGAINSPLHF	TGTGCCAGCAGCTTGGACCCTCTACAGGGGGCGATTAATTCACCCCTCCACTTT
TRBV7-6	TRBD1	.	TRBJ1-3	CASSLGTPGQENTIYF	TGTGCCAGCAGCTTAGGGACCCCGGGACAGGAAAACACCATATATTTT
TRBV20-1	.	.	TRBJ2-1	CSARPDNEQFF	TGCAGTGCTAGACCTGACAATGAGCAGTTCTTC
TRBV13	.	.	TRBJ2-3	CASSLEQNTQYF	TGTGCCAGCAGCTTAGAACAAAATACGCAGTATTTT
TRBV2	TRBD1	once	TRBJ1-4	CASSRQGHEKLFF	TGTGCCAGCAGCCGACAGGGCCATGAAAAACTGTTTTTT
TRBV19	.	.	TRBJ2-1	CASSPRQGRHEQFF	TGTGCCAGTAGTCCTCGTCAGGGGAGGCATGAGCAGTTCTTC
TRBV12-5	.	.	TRBJ1-2	CASGLGRRPLGDYGYTF	TGTGCTAGTGGTTTGGGCCGGAGACCCCTAGGGGACTATGGCTACACCTTC
TRBV6-1	TRBD2	.	TRBJ2-3	CASSDSGAPDTQYF	TGTGCCAGCAGTGACAGCGGGGCCCCAGATACGCAGTATTTT
TRBV6-1	.	.	TRBJ1-2	CASREQEANYGYTF	TGTGCCAGCAGGGAACAGGAAGCTAACTATGGCTACACCTTC
TRBV7-2	.	.	TRBJ1-5	CASSSNRGKNQPQHF	TGTGCCAGCAGCTCAAACCGGGGGAAAAATCAGCCCCAGCATTTT
TRBV15	.	.	TRBJ2-7	CATSGLLTSLTREQYF	TGTGCCACCAGCGGTTTACTGACCTCCCTCACGAGGGAGCAGTACTTC
TRBV5-1	.	once	TRBJ1-1	CASSLVRNTEAFF	TGCGCCAGCAGCTTGGTCAGGAACACTGAAGCTTTCTTT
TRBV5-1	.	.	TRBJ2-3	CASSLGLSGSSTDTQYF	TGCGCCAGCAGCTTGGGTTTAAGCGGTTCTAGCACAGATACGCAGTATTTT
TRBV5-6	.	.	TRBJ1-4	CASSLVNRGEKLFF	TGTGCCAGCAGCTTGGTCAATAGGGGAGAAAAACTGTTTTTT
TRBV7-9	.	.	TRBJ2-7	CASSLVEPWYEQYF	TGTGCCAGCAGCTTGGTCGAACCGTGGTACGAGCAGTACTTC
TRBV6-6	TRBD2	few	TRBJ2-1	CASTDGLAGIYEQFF	TGTGCCAGCACCGACGGACTAGCGGGAATCTATGAGCAGTTCTTC
TRBV5-1	TRBD2	.	TRBJ2-3	CASSLATSATDTQYF	TGCGCCAGCAGCTTGGCCACTAGCGCCACAGATACGCAGTATTTT
TRBV5-1	TRBD2	.	TRBJ2-5	CASSLGGLAGVETQYF	TGCGCCAGCAGCTTGGGCGGACTAGCGGGAGTAGAGACCCAGTACTTC
TRBV9	.	.	TRBJ1-2	CASSGNYGYTF	TGTGCCAGCAGCGGTAACTATGGCTACACCTTC
TRBV6-6	.	.	TRBJ2-1	CASSLDDGNEQFF	TGTGCCAGCAGCCTTGACGACGGAAATGAGCAGTTCTTC
TRBV18	TRBD1	.	TRBJ2-1	CASSQDRGSEQFF	TGTGCCAGCTCACAAGACAGGGGAAGTGAGCAGTTCTTC
TRBV2	TRBD1	.	TRBJ2-2	CASRGTGATGELFF	TGTGCCAGCAGGGGGACAGGGGCCACCGGGGAGCTGTTTTTT
TRBV7-9	TRBD2	.	TRBJ2-7	CASSDCSGGREQYF	TGTGCCAGCAGCGACTGTAGCGGGGGCCGCGAGCAGTACTTC
TRBV6-6	.	.	TRBJ2-5	CATPNRGHRRFETQYF	TGTGCCACCCCTAACCGGGGGCACCGGCGGTTTGAGACCCAGTACTTC
TRBV9	TRBD1	.	TRBJ2-6	CASSERTGVGIGANVLTF	TGTGCCAGCAGCGAACGGACAGGGGTGGGGATAGGGGCCAACGTCCTGACTTTC
TRBV14	TRBD2	.	TRBJ2-3	CASSQWGLAGSTDTQYF	TGTGCCAGCAGCCAATGGGGACTAGCGGGGAGCACAGATACGCAGTATTTT
TRBV19	.	.	TRBJ2-7	CASSITDSDEQYF	TGTGCCAGTAGTATTACTGACAGCGACGAGCAGTACTTC
TRBV7-9	.	.	TRBJ1-5	CASSSSTGGEGPQHF	TGTGCCAGCAGCTCGTCGACAGGAGGGGAAGGGCCCCAGCATTTT
TRBV27	TRBD1	.	TRBJ2-7	CATRRDRGRSYEQYF	TGTGCCACCAGACGGGACAGGGGACGGTCCTACGAGCAGTACTTC
TRBV5-5	.	.	TRBJ2-5	CASSLSGRETQYF	TGTGCCAGCAGCTTGTCGGGACGGGAGACCCAGTACTTC